This TCR beta chain comes out of a study of beta chain features in type 1 diabetes. Study details: Healthy donors, compared against patients, showed similar age, gender and cell yields.

Expressed TCRB transcripts got sequenced, as all isolated RNA was reverse transcribed. Sequenced by immunoSEQ multiplex PCR; TCRdb stores in-frame clones only, minus some. In the table there are hundreds of thousands of clones, around 16% of which are singletons. The ends lost 2 bases at V and 10 bases at J; junction bases unmatched: 7. Per the germline V gene, CDR1 is SGDLS and CDR2 is YYNGEE. CDR3 length equals 14 residues. On average, the one heparinised blood draw given by each donor was about 116 mL. The sample comprised naive CD4+ T cells from blood. This chain joins TRBV9 and TRBJ2-2, with TRBD2 matching 8 bases. The source is a man between 18 and 35 years old in good health. The CDR3 spells CASSVVSGKVELFF. CDR3 bases: TGTGCCAGCAGCGTGGTTAGCGGGAAGGTGGAGCTGTTTTTT.